A single sample is the source of the 21 T cell receptor beta chains below, sequenced in a study of human T cells and chemical hapten exposure. TCRdb recomputed calls from the RACE reads with MiXCR, one row per CDR3 protein. The sample yields about 380,000 distinct CDR3 sequences, around 4.8% seen once. Regarding time point: patch test 1, 2 weeks after DPC sensitization. Treatment indicated: therapeutic diphenylcyclopropenone sensitization with weekly scalp DPC. The specimen comprised whole blood, sampled in connection with sensitization to the hapten diphenylcyclopropenone (DPC). The receptors were sampled from a woman in her forties or fifties with alopecia areata. Some clones in this sample may be carry-over from other donors' samples.

The V and J genes are TRBV10-2 and TRBJ2-1; 7 positions agree with TRBD2. With 4 bases clipped from V and 0 bases from J, the junction kept 9 bases outside the gene matches. The CDR3 spans 17 residues. The germline V gene has CDR1 WSHSY and CDR2 SAAADI. CDR3 in DNA: TGCGCCAGCAGTGGGTTAGCGGGCCCCAGCTCCTACAATGAGCAGTTCTTC. It codes for CASSGLAGPSSYNEQFF.

In its sample, this clonotype was seen many times. The chain recombines TRBV30 with TRBJ2-6, with D uncertain. The CDR3 is 14 amino acids. V shed 0 bases and J shed 2 bases, with 5 bases lying between them. The V gene's germline CDR1 is GTSNPN and CDR2 SVGIG (reference sequence). Here the CDR3 reads CAWSVRPGANVLTF. The CDR3 region has the DNA TGTGCCTGGAGTGTTAGGCCTGGGGCCAACGTCCTGACTTTC.

The V gene is TRBV5-1, the J gene TRBJ1-6; tentative D call: TRBD1 (5 bases). Deletions cut 0 bases from V and 8 bases from J, with 12 bases between. CDR1 is SGHRS, CDR2 YFSETQ, per germline. This CDR3 has 15 amino acids. In nucleotides, the CDR3 is TGCGCCAGCAGCTTGGATGGCAGGGTCGATTCACCCCTCCACTTT. Translating it yields CASSLDGRVDSPLHF.

In its sample, this clonotype was seen many times. This chain connects TRBV5-1 to TRBJ2-3; D remains unclear. The germline V and J ends were trimmed by 4 bases and 7 bases, with 13 bases remaining between them. The CDR3 contains 13 residues. The V gene's germline CDR1 is SGHRS and CDR2 YFSETQ. The CDR3 here is CASSRTHENTQYF. The CDR3 DNA follows: TGCGCCAGCAGCAGGACGCATGAAAATACGCAGTATTTT.

This clonotype was observed at least ten times. The chain joins TRBV29-1 to TRBJ1-5; D call uncertain. From germline, CDR1 is SQVTM and CDR2 ANQGSEA. V lost 3 bases and J lost 0, with 3 bases in between. This CDR3 spans 12 amino acids. The CDR3 DNA sequence: TGCAGCGTTGACTATAGCAATCAGCCCCAGCATTTT. As protein: CSVDYSNQPQHF. The full variable domain, with the rest looked up from reference TRBV29-1 and TRBJ1-5, is SAVISQKPSRDICQRGTSLTIQCQVDSQVTMMFWYRQQPGQSLTLIATANQGSEATYESGFVIDKFPISRPNLTFSTLTVSNMSPEDSSIYLCSVDYSNQPQHFGDGTRLSIL.

This clonotype was recorded at least ten times. The rearrangement links TRBV6-5 to TRBJ1-1; TRBD1 agrees at 8 bases. The CDR3 loop spans 18 amino acids. The germline V gene has CDR1 MNHEY and CDR2 SVGAGI. The V gene end was trimmed by 2 bases and the J gene end by 0 bases; junction bases not matched to a gene: 11. CDR3 in amino acids: CASSYLGQGGVMNTEAFF. In nucleotides, the CDR3 is TGTGCCAGCAGTTACCTTGGACAGGGAGGGGTCATGAACACTGAAGCTTTCTTT.

This clonotype was detected only a few times. The rearrangement links TRBV12-5 to TRBJ2-3; 8 bases are a match to TRBD2. Trimming cost V 9 bases and J 3 bases; bases outside gene matches: 8. In germline, CDR1 is LGHNT, CDR2 FRNRAP. The CDR3 totals 14 residues. The CDR3 region has the DNA TGTGCTAGCGGACGGGGGGGACAAACAGATACGCAGTATTTT. It specifies CASGRGGQTDTQYF. Variable domain in full (rest from reference TRBV12-5 and TRBJ2-3): DARVTQTPRHKVTEMGQEVTMRCQPILGHNTVFWYRQTMMQGLELLAYFRNRAPLDDSGMPKDRFSAEMPDATLATLKIQPSEPRDSAVYFCASGRGGQTDTQYFGPGTRLTVL.

The chain recombines TRBV27 with TRBJ2-2, with D unclear. V lost 3 bases and J lost 2, with 4 bases in between. This CDR3 region has 13 residues. Germline V CDR1 and CDR2: MNHEY, SMNVEV (reference sequence). The CDR3 nucleotides read TGTGCCAGCAGTTTCGGTAACACCGGGGAGCTGTTTTTT. It encodes CASSFGNTGELFF.

This clonotype was seen a handful of times. The V call is TRBV5-6, the J call TRBJ2-5; no reliable D call. Germline V gene lookup returns CDR1 SGHDT and CDR2 YYEEEE. The CDR3 has 13 residues. Trimming took off 3 bases at V and 5 bases at J, with 11 bases between the two ends. The CDR3 loop reads CASSSTVGETQYF. Here the CDR3 DNA reads TGTGCCAGCAGCTCCACCGTGGGGGAGACCCAGTACTTC.

DNA for the CDR3: TGTGCCAGCAGCTTAGTAAGGGGGCGTAATGAAAAACTGTTTTTT. As protein: CASSLVRGRNEKLFF. The chain employs TRBV7-2 and TRBJ1-4; 7 positions agree with TRBD1. The CDR3 length is 15 residues. Trimming cost V 1 base and J 4 bases; bases outside gene matches: 3. Looked up from germline, CDR1 is SGHTA and CDR2 is FQGNSA.

This clonotype was detected ten times or more. The chain recombines TRBV5-1 with TRBJ1-1; a possible D gene is TRBD1 (6 bases). Germline loops: CDR1 SGHRS, CDR2 YFSETQ. V was clipped by 8 bases and J by 6 bases, with 17 bases between them. This CDR3 is built from 13 residues. Written as DNA, the CDR3 is TGCGCCAGTCGGACAGCGGCGACTTCTGAAGCTTTCTTT. Amino acids: CASRTAATSEAFF.

This clonotype has just a few counts. The V call is TRBV9, the J call TRBJ1-6; D is ambiguous. The germline V and J ends were trimmed by 6 bases and 8 bases, with 12 bases remaining between them. The CDR3 totals 13 residues. Germline loops: CDR1 SGDLS, CDR2 YYNGEE. The CDR3, as DNA: TGTGCCAGCACTAACACCCCGGATTCACCCCTCCACTTT. The encoded protein is CASTNTPDSPLHF.

This clonotype was seen ten or more times. The genes are TRBV28 and TRBJ2-5; D is possibly TRBD1 or TRBD2 (5 bases each). This CDR3 has 16 amino acids. Germline V CDR1 and CDR2: MDHEN, SYDVKM. Trimming took off 8 bases at V and 3 bases at J, with 22 bases between the two ends. The CDR3 DNA reads as TGTGCCAGCCTCAGTTTGGGGAGACAGATTGAAGAGACCCAGTACTTC. This encodes CASLSLGRQIEETQYF.

This clonotype was counted many times. The CDR3 DNA follows: TGCGCCAGCAGCCAAAATCCGAGCGGGGGCACCTACGAGCAGTACTTC. Protein product: CASSQNPSGGTYEQYF. The genes are TRBV4-1 and TRBJ2-7, with 8 bases lining up with TRBD2. Looked up from germline, CDR1 is MGHRA and CDR2 is YSYEKL. There are 16 residues in the CDR3. V gave up 2 bases and J gave up 2 bases; unmatched junction bases: 8.

This clonotype was counted a few times. The CDR3 region is CASSEAGRGIQEQYF. The CDR3 bases are TGTGCCAGCAGTGAAGCAGGGCGGGGCATACAGGAGCAGTACTTC. This chain connects TRBV6-1 to TRBJ2-7, with D possibly TRBD2 on 6 matching bases. The CDR3 is 15 residues long. Germline-derived CDR1 and CDR2 are MNHNS and SASEGT. Trimming removed 0 bases at V and 7 bases at J, with 16 bases between.

V gene TRBV20-1 combines with J gene TRBJ1-2; 8 bases align to TRBD1. The CDR3 spans 14 residues. The junction had 9 bases not matched to a gene; V was cut back by 5 bases and J by 4 bases. Germline CDR1 is DFQATT and CDR2 is SNEGSKA (reference sequence). CDR3 residues: CSAPPQGAFYGYTF. CDR3 sequence (DNA): TGCAGTGCTCCGCCCCAGGGGGCCTTCTATGGCTACACCTTC.

V is TRBV28 and J is TRBJ2-1, with TRBD2 matching 13 bases. The CDR3 length is 19 residues. Trimming cost V 3 bases and J 0 bases; bases outside gene matches: 8. CDR1 is MDHEN, CDR2 SYDVKM, per germline. CDR3 nucleotide sequence: TGTGCCAGCAGTTTGGCAGGATGGACTAGCGGGAGCTCCTACAATGAGCAGTTCTTC. Translating gives CASSLAGWTSGSSYNEQFF.

This clonotype came up many times. The CDR3 coding sequence is TGCGCCAGCAGCTTGGGGCGGGGGGGCTCAGATACGCAGTATTTT. It codes for CASSLGRGGSDTQYF. The J gene is TRBJ2-3, the V gene TRBV5-1; 9 bases are a match to TRBD2. The CDR3 runs to 15 residues. Germline V gene lookup returns CDR1 SGHRS and CDR2 YFSETQ. Losses at the gene ends were 0 bases for V and 4 bases for J; bases not matched to a gene: 3.

In this sample, this clonotype turned up a few times. The V and J genes are TRBV29-1 and TRBJ1-5; D gene ambiguous. CDR3 length: 15 amino acids. The V end was cut by 5 bases, the J end by 5 bases, with 19 bases between. Germline V gene data show CDR1 as SQVTM and CDR2 as ANQGSEA. CDR3 loop: CSVPQRQVDYQPQHF. The DNA for the CDR3 is TGCAGCGTTCCCCAACGTCAGGTAGATTATCAGCCCCAGCATTTT.

This clonotype was seen many times. The CDR3 DNA reads TGCAGTGCTCCTGACAGGGATGAGGGTTGGGACACTGAAGCTTTCTTT. Amino acid sequence: CSAPDRDEGWDTEAFF. The chain combines TRBV20-1 with TRBJ1-1, with TRBD1 matching over 7 bases. The junction had 15 bases not matched to a gene; V was cut back by 5 bases and J by 3 bases. Germline lookup yields CDR1 DFQATT and CDR2 SNEGSKA (reference sequence). CDR3 length: 16 residues.

CDR3 sequence (DNA): TGTGCCAGCAGTTTATTGCCGGGACAGATCTACGAGCAGTACTTC. Its translation is CASSLLPGQIYEQYF. V gene TRBV27 combines with J gene TRBJ2-7, with 7 bases fitting TRBD1. V dropped 1 base and J dropped 3; count of bases not matched to a gene: 6. From germline, CDR1 is MNHEY and CDR2 SMNVEV (reference sequence). The CDR3 runs 15 residues.